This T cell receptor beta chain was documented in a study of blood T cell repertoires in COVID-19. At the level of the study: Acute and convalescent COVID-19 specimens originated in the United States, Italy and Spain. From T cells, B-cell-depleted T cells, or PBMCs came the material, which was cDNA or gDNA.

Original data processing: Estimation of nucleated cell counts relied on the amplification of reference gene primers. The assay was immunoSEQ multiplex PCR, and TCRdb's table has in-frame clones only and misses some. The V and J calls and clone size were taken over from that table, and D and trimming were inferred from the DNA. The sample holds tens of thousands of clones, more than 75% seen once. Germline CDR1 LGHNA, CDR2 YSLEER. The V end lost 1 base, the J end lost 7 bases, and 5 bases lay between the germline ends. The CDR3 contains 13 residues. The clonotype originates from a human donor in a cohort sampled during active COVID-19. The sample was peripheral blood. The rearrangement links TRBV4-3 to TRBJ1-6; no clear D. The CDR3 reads CASSQVSNSPLHF. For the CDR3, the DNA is TGCGCCAGCAGCCAAGTTTCGAATTCACCCCTCCACTTT.